This T cell receptor (beta chain) was recovered during a study of blood T cell repertoires in COVID-19. About the research overall: Whether acute or convalescent, the COVID-19 samples came from the United States, Italy and Spain. In each case, the material was cDNA or gDNA derived from T cells, B-cell-depleted T cells, or PBMCs.

Study processing details: Nucleated cell counts were estimated from reference gene primer amplification. Assay used: immunoSEQ multiplex PCR; TCRdb lists only in-frame clones, some missing. Clone size and the V and J calls come from that table; the DNA yielded D and trimming. The data hold roughly 150,000 clones, with 80% to 90% observed a single time. Trimming stripped 5 bases from V and 2 bases from J, with 12 bases between. CDR3 length: 14 residues. CDR1 is SGHVS, CDR2 FQNEAQ, per germline. Seattle patient enrollment occurred during active infection, with longitudinal follow-up thereafter. This receptor was identified in a woman in her fifties or sixties with COVID-19, enrolled during active disease. This chain connects TRBV7-8 to TRBJ1-2; the D gene is possibly TRBD1 (5 bases). The sequenced material came from peripheral blood. The CDR3: CASSPGGGNYGYTF. The DNA of the CDR3 is TGTGCCAGCAGCCCCGGTGGGGGGAACTATGGCTACACCTTC.